This TCR beta chain originates from a study of spatial heterogeneity in lung cancer. Study details: Compared with alpha-chain sequences, beta-chain sequences were consistently detected in greater numbers. Findings and caveats of the study: There were more appearances of ubiquitous expanded tumor TCRs in blood at resection than at follow-up.

TCRdb reanalysed the 5' RACE reads using MiXCR and keeps one entry per CDR3 protein. The table lists tens of thousands of distinct CDR3 sequences, over 4.5% of them singletons. Noted time point: sample taken at primary tumor resection. No cell sorting; template was whole RNA from tumor, lung tissue or PBMC. This clonotype occurred many times. The target antigen is unknown. Germline CDR1 is SEHNR and CDR2 is FQNEAQ (reference sequence). The CDR3 covers 14 residues. V was pared by 5 bases and J by 0 bases, with 11 bases between. The TCR originated in a male donor with early-stage non-small cell lung cancer. This sample comprised PBMCs, obtained at surgery. The J gene is TRBJ2-7, the V gene TRBV7-9; either TRBD1 or TRBD2 may supply D (5 bases each). The DNA of the CDR3 is TGTGCCAGCAGCCGGGACGGGAACTCCTACGAGCAGTACTTC. As protein: CASSRDGNSYEQYF.